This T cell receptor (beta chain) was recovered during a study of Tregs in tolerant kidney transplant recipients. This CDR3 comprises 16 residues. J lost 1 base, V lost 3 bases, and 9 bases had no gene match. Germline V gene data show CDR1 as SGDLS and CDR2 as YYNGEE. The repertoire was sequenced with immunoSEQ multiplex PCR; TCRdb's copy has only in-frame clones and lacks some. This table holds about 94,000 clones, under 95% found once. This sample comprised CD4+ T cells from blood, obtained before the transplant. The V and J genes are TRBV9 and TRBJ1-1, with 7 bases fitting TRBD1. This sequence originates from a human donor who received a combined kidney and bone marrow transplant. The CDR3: CASSDRDSLPNTEAFF. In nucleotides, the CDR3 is TGTGCCAGCAGCGACCGGGACAGCCTACCGAACACTGAAGCTTTCTTT.